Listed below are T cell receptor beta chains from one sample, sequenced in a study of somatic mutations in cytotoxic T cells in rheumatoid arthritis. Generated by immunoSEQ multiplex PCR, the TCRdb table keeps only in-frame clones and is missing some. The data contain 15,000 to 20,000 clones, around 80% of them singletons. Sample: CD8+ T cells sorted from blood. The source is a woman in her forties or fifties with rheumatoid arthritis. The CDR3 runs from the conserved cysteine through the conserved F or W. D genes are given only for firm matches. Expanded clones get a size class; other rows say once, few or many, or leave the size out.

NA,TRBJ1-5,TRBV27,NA,CASSLGGRQPQHF,TGTGCCAGCAGTTTAGGGGGGCGCCAGCCCCAGCATTTT
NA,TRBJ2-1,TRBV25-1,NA,CASRTYNEQFF,TGTGCCAGCCGGACCTACAATGAGCAGTTCTTC
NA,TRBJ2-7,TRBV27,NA,CASSSAVEQYF,TGTGCCAGCAGTTCCGCGGTCGAGCAGTACTTC
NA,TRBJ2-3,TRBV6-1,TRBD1,CASSEALGQGTDTQYF,TGTGCCAGCAGTGAAGCCCTCGGACAGGGCACAGATACGCAGTATTTT
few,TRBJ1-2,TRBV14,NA,CASSQTWTAGYTF,TGTGCCAGCAGCCAAACCTGGACAGCTGGCTACACCTTC
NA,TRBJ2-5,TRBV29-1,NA,CSVESDMYQETQYF,TGCAGCGTTGAATCTGATATGTACCAAGAGACCCAGTACTTC
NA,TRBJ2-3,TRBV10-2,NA,CASRGYSGSTDTQYF,TGCGCCAGCCGAGGGTATAGCGGCTCCACAGATACGCAGTATTTT
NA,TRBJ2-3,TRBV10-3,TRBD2,CATGGSLTDTQYF,TGTGCCACCGGCGGGAGTTTGACAGATACGCAGTATTTT
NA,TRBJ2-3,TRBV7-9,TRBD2,CASSIWRGDDTQYF,TGTGCCAGCAGCATATGGCGGGGGGATGATACGCAGTATTTT
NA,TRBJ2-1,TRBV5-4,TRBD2,CASSLASGGYVSYNEQFF,TGTGCCAGCAGCTTGGCTAGCGGGGGCTACGTTTCCTACAATGAGCAGTTCTTC